Here is one T cell receptor beta chain with its context. Germline loops: CDR1 KGHSH, CDR2 LQKENI. The CDR3 loop spans 15 amino acids. Trimming left V 6 bases short and J 4 bases short, with 19 bases between. This entry comes from a study of T cells in tuberculosis. The data were produced by immunoSEQ multiplex PCR, yet TCRdb's version contains in-frame clones alone and is incomplete. The repertoire holds fewer than 55,000 clones, with 90% to 95% as singletons. The V gene is TRBV18, the J gene TRBJ2-7; the D gene is possibly TRBD1 (5 bases). The material sequenced was PBMCs. This TCR came from a donor under 30 with latent tuberculosis or without tuberculosis infection. CDR3 protein: CASSPSPGRGYEQYF. The CDR3 coding sequence is TGTGCCAGCTCCCCGAGCCCAGGGCGAGGTTACGAGCAGTACTTC.